These 20 T cell receptor beta chains originate from one sample sequenced in a study of CXCR3-negative and CXCR3-positive naive CD8 T cells. Findings and caveats of the study: Compared with CXCR3-negative naive cells, CXCR3-positive naive cells showed more hydrophobic TRB CDR3s.

Their antigens remain unidentified. It was by 5' RACE with UMI labels that the TRB cDNA libraries were prepared. TCRdb re-called the 5' RACE reads; one entry per CDR3 protein, DNA not given. The sample shows around 95,000 distinct CDR3 sequences, and about 1.1% sits with its ten largest clones. Material for sequencing was naive CXCR3+ CD8+ T cells from blood. Subset described: CD45RO-CCR7+CD27+CD95- naive CD8+ T cells expressing CXCR3 (TNR3+). These receptors came from a human donor in good health. Some clones in this sample may be carry-over from other donors' samples.

The rearrangement links TRBV7-3 to TRBJ2-5; TCRdb reports TRBD2, a call that lacks DNA to check it against. The CDR3 length is 15 residues. Germline assignment: CDR1 SGHTA and CDR2 FQGTGA. The chain's CDR3 is CASSPRDGRGETQYF. Based on the CDR3 plus reference TRBV7-3 and TRBJ2-5, the full variable domain is GAGVSQTPSNKVTEKGKYVELRCDPISGHTALYWYRQSLGQGPEFLIYFQGTGAADDSGLPNDRFFAVRPEGSVSTLKIQRTERGDSAVYLCASSPRDGRGETQYFGPGTRLLVL.

The chain uses TRBV6-2 or TRBV6-3 and TRBJ1-2. CDR3 length equals 14 residues. Germline V gene sequence: CDR1 MNHEY, CDR2 SVGEGT. The CDR3 sequence: CASSYSKKDYGYTF.

The chain joins TRBV7-9 to TRBJ2-7. The CDR3 length is 13 residues. Per the germline V gene, CDR1 is SEHNR and CDR2 is FQNEAQ (reference sequence). The CDR3 here is CASSLGGDYEQYF.

The V gene is TRBV28, the J gene TRBJ2-7; TCRdb calls TRBD1, which cannot be checked without DNA. This CDR3 contains 16 residues. Germline CDR1 MDHEN, CDR2 SYDVKM. The CDR3 is CASSPIGTQGYGEQYF.

The chain employs TRBV18 and TRBJ2-4; TCRdb outputs TRBD1, but without DNA this stays unchecked. Germline CDR1 reads KGHSH; CDR2 reads LQKENI. This CDR3 spans 18 amino acids. The CDR3: CASSPGVSVGQNKNIQYF.

CDR3 residues: CASRAGHNEQFF. The V call is TRBV6-5, the J call TRBJ2-1; TCRdb returns TRBD2, unconfirmable since there is no DNA. Germline values: CDR1 MNHEY, CDR2 SVGAGI. CDR3 length equals 12 residues.

The J gene is TRBJ1-2, the V gene TRBV15; with no DNA, the TCRdb D assignment of TRBD1 cannot be verified. Per the germline V gene, CDR1 is LNHNV and CDR2 is YYDKDF (reference sequence). The CDR3 extends over 14 amino acids. CDR3 protein: CATRGQGTNYGYTF.

The chain joins TRBV7-9 to TRBJ2-2; TCRdb returns TRBD1, unconfirmable since there is no DNA. The CDR3 has 18 amino acids. The germline V gene encodes CDR1 SEHNR and CDR2 FQNEAQ (reference sequence). The CDR3 spells CASRRTQQGSVDTGELFF.

This rearrangement joins TRBV20-1 to TRBJ2-2; the D call from TCRdb, TRBD2, cannot be confirmed without DNA. This CDR3 has 16 amino acids. The germline CDR1 and CDR2 sequences are DFQATT and SNEGSKA (reference sequence). The CDR3 is CSAWGLADTNNGELFF.

This chain joins TRBV5-4 and TRBJ2-5; TCRdb calls TRBD2, which cannot be checked without DNA. Germline assignment: CDR1 SGHNT and CDR2 YYREEE (reference sequence). The length of the CDR3 is 13 residues. The CDR3 loop reads CASSPSGVETQYF.

The chain links TRBV15 to TRBJ2-7. Germline V gene data show CDR1 as LNHNV and CDR2 as YYDKDF (reference sequence). CDR3 size: 15 residues. CDR3 in amino acids: CATSTGGSGTYEQYF.

This rearrangement joins TRBV7-2 to TRBJ1-4. The CDR3 consists of 13 residues. From germline, CDR1 is SGHTA and CDR2 FQGNSA. The CDR3 region is CASSLYIDEKLFF.

This chain links TRBV20-1 with TRBJ2-1; TCRdb proposes TRBD1, but this gene call is untestable without DNA. The germline gives CDR1 DFQATT, CDR2 SNEGSKA (reference sequence). The CDR3 has 14 residues. CDR3 region: CSAQKGGDYNEQFF.

The rearrangement joins TRBV7-6 to TRBJ2-1; TCRdb designates TRBD1, a call that cannot be tested without DNA. Per the germline V gene, CDR1 is SGHVS and CDR2 is FNYEAQ. The CDR3 sequence is 16 residues long. The chain's CDR3 is CASSSYQGPQYNEQFF.

CDR3 residues: CSASGSTEAFF. The V and J genes are TRBV29-1 and TRBJ1-1. This CDR3 has 11 residues. Per the germline V gene, CDR1 is SQVTM and CDR2 is ANQGSEA. Based on the CDR3 plus reference TRBV29-1 and TRBJ1-1, the full variable domain is SAVISQKPSRDICQRGTSLTIQCQVDSQVTMMFWYRQQPGQSLTLIATANQGSEATYESGFVIDKFPISRPNLTFSTLTVSNMSPEDSSIYLCSASGSTEAFFGQGTRLTVV.

The chain employs TRBV25-1 and TRBJ2-4; there is no DNA to check the TCRdb D call of TRBD1. Germline CDR1 is MGHDK and CDR2 is SYGVNS. The CDR3 has 18 residues. CDR3 region: CASRNRTGNLLAKNIQYF.

The J gene is TRBJ2-2, the V gene TRBV28; as DNA is missing, the TRBD2 call by TCRdb cannot be tested. CDR1 is MDHEN, CDR2 SYDVKM, per germline. The CDR3 totals 16 residues. CDR3 amino acids: CASRPLAGPNTGELFF.

CDR3 region: CASSLSPWGAHTEAFF. The rearrangement links TRBV12-3 or TRBV12-4 to TRBJ1-1; TCRdb designates TRBD1, a call that cannot be tested without DNA. This CDR3 has 16 amino acids.

The chain carries TRBV6-6 and TRBJ2-1; the TCRdb call, TRBD1, lacks DNA for checking. This CDR3 has 13 residues. Germline loops: CDR1 MNHNY, CDR2 SVGAGI (reference sequence). Here the CDR3 reads CARNRDRDHEQFF.

The chain links TRBV14 to TRBJ2-7; the TCRdb call, TRBD1, lacks DNA for checking. The CDR3 sequence is 15 residues long. In germline, CDR1 is SGHDN, CDR2 FVKESK. The CDR3 protein is CASSLTGNGGYEQYF.